The source of this TCR beta chain is a study of blood T cell repertoires in COVID-19. Study details: Acute and convalescent COVID-19 samples came from the United States, Italy and Spain. PBMCs, B-cell-depleted T cells, or T cells were the source of the cDNA or gDNA that made up the material.

Trimming removed 7 bases from V and 7 bases from J, with 26 bases in between. This CDR3 has 17 residues. CDR1 and CDR2 from the germline V gene are SNHLY and FYNNEI. The authors' processing: Estimated nucleated cell counts came from reference gene primer amplification. The protocol was immunoSEQ multiplex PCR, while the TCRdb copy is restricted to in-frame clones and leaves out a portion. That table supplies the V and J calls and clone size; D and trimming were determined from the DNA. The repertoire includes 150,000 to 200,000 clones, more than 80% of them detected once, and 9% to 15% sits in the top ten. Patients of the Seattle cohort, enrolled during active infection, were followed longitudinally.

V is TRBV2 and J is TRBJ2-1; weak D call: TRBD2 (8 bases). The clonotype originates from a woman older than 75 with COVID-19, enrolled during active disease. The sample consisted of peripheral blood. The CDR3 here is CASIKWAGGKQGNEQFF. The CDR3 bases are TGTGCCAGCATCAAGTGGGCGGGGGGAAAACAGGGGAATGAGCAGTTCTTC.